The clone carrying this TCR beta chain turned up a few times. This sample stems from a study of blood T cells in healthy people across ages. Through a sample-barcoded 5' primer and a J-beta primer mix, a second PCR was run for about 6 to 11 cycles. MiXCR was run by TCRdb on the 5' RACE reads, yielding one entry per CDR3 protein. The sample shows about 970,000 distinct CDR3 sequences, just over 50% of them seen only once. The sequence was collected from a woman aged 55-69 years in good health. The sample consisted of blood.

CDR3: CAISDGWSGGGRGEQYF. DNA of the CDR3: TGTGCCATCAGTGACGGTTGGTCTGGGGGAGGGAGAGGCGAGCAGTACTTC. V is TRBV10-3 and J is TRBJ2-7; 7 bases are shared with TRBD2. This CDR3 is built from 17 residues. The V gene's germline CDR1 is ENHRY and CDR2 SYGVKD. The V segment lost 3 bases and the J segment 6 bases; nucleotides outside the gene matches: 17.